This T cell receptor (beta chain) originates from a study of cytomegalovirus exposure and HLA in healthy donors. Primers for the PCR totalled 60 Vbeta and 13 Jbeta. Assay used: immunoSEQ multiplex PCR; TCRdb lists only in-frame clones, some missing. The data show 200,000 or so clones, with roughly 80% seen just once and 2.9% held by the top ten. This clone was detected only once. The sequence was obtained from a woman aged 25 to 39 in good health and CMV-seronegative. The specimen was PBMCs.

Written as DNA, the CDR3 is TGTGCCAGCAGCCAACGGTCCGTCGAAGATACGCAGTATTTT. Amino acids: CASSQRSVEDTQYF. V usage is TRBV7-2 and J usage is TRBJ2-3; no clear D. The length of the CDR3 is 14 residues. Germline assignment: CDR1 SGHTA and CDR2 FQGNSA. With 5 bases removed from V and 5 bases from J, the gap between germline ends came to 14 bases.